This passage covers 7 T cell receptor beta chains from one sample sequenced in a study of T-cell memory formation after mild COVID-19. In TCRdb, the 5' RACE reads were re-called with MiXCR into one record per CDR3 protein. Altogether roughly 350,000 distinct CDR3 sequences are present, 25% to 30% being singletons, with the ten largest covering around an eighth. The material sequenced was PBMCs or a T cell subset sorted from them (not recorded which). The receptors were gathered from an adult woman who had mild COVID-19 (a few samples of this study predate the infection). Cell type and time point are not known.

This clonotype was counted once. The V call is TRBV4-3, the J call TRBJ1-5; weak D call: TRBD1 (5 bases). Germline V lookup: CDR1 LGHNA, CDR2 YSLEER. Trimming took off 0 bases at V and 6 bases at J, with 6 bases between the two ends. The CDR3 consists of 13 residues. The CDR3 reads CASSQDGGQPQHF. The CDR3 region has the DNA TGCGCCAGCAGCCAAGACGGGGGTCAGCCCCAGCATTTT.

The V gene is TRBV4-1, the J gene TRBJ1-1, with unresolved D. V was shortened by 0 bases and J by 1 base, with 9 bases between the two germline ends. Germline V CDR1 and CDR2: MGHRA, YSYEKL. The CDR3 runs to 15 residues. DNA of the CDR3: TGCGCCAGCAGCCAAGATTTAACGGCGAACACTGAAGCTTTCTTT. It translates to CASSQDLTANTEAFF.

The gene calls are TRBV7-2 and TRBJ1-1, with TRBD1 matching over 9 bases. The CDR3 loop spans 15 amino acids. J was trimmed by 2 bases and V by 4 bases; bases with no gene match: 5. Per the germline V gene, CDR1 is SGHTA and CDR2 is FQGNSA. CDR3 sequence reads: CASSSVGQGNTEAFF. The CDR3 bases are TGTGCCAGCAGCTCAGTGGGACAGGGAAACACTGAAGCTTTCTTT.

The chain uses TRBV2 and TRBJ1-1; TRBD1 aligns across 8 bases. The CDR3 is made up of 14 amino acids. The germline V gene encodes CDR1 SNHLY and CDR2 FYNNEI. The junction had 9 bases not matched to a gene; V was cut back by 11 bases and J by 1 base. CDR3 in DNA: TGTGCCGGCCAAAGGGACAGGAGGAACACTGAAGCTTTCTTT. Translated, it gives CAGQRDRRNTEAFF.

Written as DNA, the CDR3 is TGTGCCAGCAGCCCAAAAGGAGCGGCGGGGGGGGCCCACGGAAACATTCAGTACTTC. As protein: CASSPKGAAGGAHGNIQYF. The rearrangement joins TRBV9 to TRBJ2-4; 9 bases are a match to TRBD2. The CDR3 runs to 19 residues. V was clipped by 4 bases and J by 6 bases; unmatched bases: 20. The germline gives CDR1 SGDLS, CDR2 YYNGEE.

This chain joins TRBV10-3 and TRBJ2-1; D call uncertain. This CDR3 has 13 residues. CDR1 is ENHRY and CDR2 is SYGVKD in the germline V gene. Between the trimmed V and J ends, which lost 7 bases and 4 bases, there was a span of 11 bases. In nucleotides, the CDR3 is TGTGCCATCAAGCGTGACTTATACAATGAGCAGTTCTTC. This encodes CAIKRDLYNEQFF.

The table lists this clonotype with many counts. V and J are TRBV7-9 and TRBJ2-5; 8 positions agree with TRBD1. Looked up from germline, CDR1 is SEHNR and CDR2 is FQNEAQ (reference sequence). This CDR3 has 15 amino acids. The ends lost 4 bases at V and 1 base at J; junction bases unmatched: 5. The CDR3 bases are TGTGCCAGCAGCTCCTGGGACAGGAGCCAAGAGACCCAGTACTTC. This codes for CASSSWDRSQETQYF. The variable domain in full, completed from reference TRBV7-9 and TRBJ2-5, reads DTGVSQNPRHKITKRGQNVTFRCDPISEHNRLYWYRQTLGQGPEFLTYFQNEAQLEKSRLLSDRFSAERPKGSFSTLEIQRTEQGDSAMYLCASSSWDRSQETQYFGPGTRLLVL.